Presented here are 3 T cell receptor beta chains from one specimen sequenced in a study of blood T cell repertoires in COVID-19. Produced via immunoSEQ multiplex PCR; TCRdb's table is partial and in-frame only. The sample lists a few hundred thousand clones; approximately 85% were seen once. Sequencing was performed on peripheral blood. Every receptor here comes from a man aged 40-50 years with acute or convalescent COVID-19.

The V call is TRBV5-5, the J call TRBJ1-4; D remains unclear. The V gene's germline CDR1 is SGHKS and CDR2 YYEKEE (reference sequence). The CDR3 runs to 14 residues. Trimming removed 0 bases at V and 8 bases at J, with 11 bases between. CDR3 region: CASSLEGRREKLFF. For the CDR3, the DNA is TGTGCCAGCAGCTTGGAAGGGAGGCGAGAAAAACTGTTTTTT.

This chain links TRBV5-6 with TRBJ2-5; D gene uncertain. Per germline, CDR1 SGHDT and CDR2 YYEEEE. Between the trimmed V and J ends, which lost 6 bases and 5 bases, there was a span of 14 bases. This CDR3 is built from 13 residues. The CDR3 sequence: CASTVWASETQYF. The CDR3 nucleotides read TGTGCCAGCACCGTCTGGGCGTCGGAGACCCAGTACTTC. Combining the CDR3 with reference TRBV5-6 and TRBJ2-5 gives the whole variable domain DAGVTQSPTHLIKTRGQQVTLRCSPKSGHDTVSWYQQALGQGPQFIFQYYEEEERQRGNFPDRFSGHQFPNYSSELNVNALLLGDSALYLCASTVWASETQYFGPGTRLLVL.

This clone was seen once. The V gene is TRBV3-1 (or the pseudogene TRBV3-2), the J gene TRBJ2-4, with D maybe TRBD2 (5 bases). Trimming took off 0 bases at V and 5 bases at J, with 14 bases between the two ends. From germline, CDR1 is LGHDT and CDR2 YNNKEL (reference sequence). This CDR3 has 16 residues. In DNA form, the CDR3 reads TGTGCCAGCAGCCAAGACCGGGAACCGCTCCAAAACATTCAGTACTTC. Translation gives CASSQDREPLQNIQYF.